This TCR beta chain was profiled in a study of post-analysis software for immune sequencing data. General study results and limits: Patients showed TRBV5-6, TRBV5-1 and TRBV20-1 among five TRBV segments more frequent than in controls. A significant reduction in normalized Chao1 diversity was observed in multiple sclerosis patients versus controls. When the samples were clustered directly with F measure, those that had been prepared in the same batch showed strong co-clustering.

This CDR3 is built from 15 residues. Germline assignment: CDR1 MDHEN and CDR2 SYDVKM. V lost 2 bases and J 4 bases, leaving 14 bases between the germline ends. Tagging with unique molecular identifiers was a feature of the TCR beta cDNA libraries. T cells numbering roughly 1 to 10 million yielded some 520,000 cDNA molecules. TCRdb re-called the PCR reads through MiXCR, storing one row per CDR3 protein. The sample comprises about 540,000 distinct CDR3 sequences, 34% of which are singletons, and about 6% rests with the top ten. Notes on this clonotype: Its cognate antigen is unknown.

The sequence was obtained from a girl aged 2 to 17 with multiple sclerosis. The chain uses TRBV28 and TRBJ1-2, with D possibly matching TRBD1 (6 bases). Specimen: blood. CDR3 DNA sequence: TGTGCCAGCAGTTTAGGACCAGGGGCAGGCTATGGCTACACCTTC. This translates into CASSLGPGAGYGYTF.